What follows are 10 T cell receptor beta chains derived from one specimen sequenced in a study of sequential checkpoint blockade in melanoma. Treatment indicated: randomized to nivolumab then ipilimumab (arm A) or the reverse (arm B). Some clones are missing from TCRdb's copy, which holds only in-frame ones; the method was immunoSEQ multiplex PCR. The sample consists of under 25,000 clones, about 80% of them appearing once. This material consisted of CD8+ T cells sorted from blood (inferred from file names), taken from a patient given nivolumab and ipilimumab in sequence. All receptors come from a human donor with melanoma.

The gene calls are TRBV5-4 and TRBJ2-7; the D is unclear. CDR1 and CDR2 from the germline V gene are SGHNT and YYREEE (reference sequence). CDR3 size: 14 residues. Trimming left V 4 bases short and J 4 bases short, with 15 bases between. The CDR3 nucleotides read TGTGCCAGCAGCAGAGAGGCGTACCCGTACGAGCAGTACTTC. This gives the protein CASSREAYPYEQYF.

CDR3 nucleotide sequence: TGTGCCATCAGCGGGACAGAATCTTACGAGCAGTACTTC. The encoded protein is CAISGTESYEQYF. V and J are TRBV10-3 and TRBJ2-7; TRBD1 aligns across 7 bases. With 6 bases clipped from V and 4 bases from J, the junction kept 6 bases outside the gene matches. Germline CDR1 and CDR2: ENHRY and SYGVKD. The length of the CDR3 is 13 residues.

The V and J genes are TRBV19 and TRBJ2-7, with 13 bases lining up with TRBD2. The V gene end was trimmed by 9 bases and the J gene end by 2 bases; junction bases not matched to a gene: 7. The CDR3 extends over 15 amino acids. Germline V CDR1 and CDR2: LNHDA, SQIVND (reference sequence). In DNA form, the CDR3 reads TGTGCCAGGCAGCCTGGACTAGCGGGAGCCTACGAGCAGTACTTC. Protein product: CARQPGLAGAYEQYF. The entire variable domain, with the rest obtained from reference TRBV19 and TRBJ2-7, is as follows: DGGITQSPKYLFRKEGQNVTLSCEQNLNHDAMYWYRQDPGQGLRLIYYSQIVNDFQKGDIAEGYSVSREKKESFPLTVTSAQKNPTAFYLCARQPGLAGAYEQYFGPGTRLTVT.

This rearrangement joins TRBV6-5 to TRBJ1-4; possibly TRBD1 for D (6 bases). V shed 0 bases and J shed 2 bases, with 7 bases lying between them. The germline gives CDR1 MNHEY, CDR2 SVGAGI. The length of the CDR3 is 15 residues. The CDR3 sequence: CASSYSTGTNEKLFF. Written as DNA, the CDR3 is TGTGCCAGCAGTTACTCGACAGGCACTAATGAAAAACTGTTTTTT.

The V call is TRBV2, the J call TRBJ1-5; D not certain. Germline loops: CDR1 SNHLY, CDR2 FYNNEI. This CDR3 is 18 amino acids long. V lost 2 bases and J lost 0, with 17 bases in between. CDR3 nucleotide sequence: TGTGCCAGCAGTGAATTCGGTCCGACATTCTTTAGCAATCAGCCCCAGCATTTT. Translating it yields CASSEFGPTFFSNQPQHF.

Here the CDR3 reads CASSLVPGEQYF. The CDR3 DNA follows: TGTGCCAGCAGCTTAGTACCAGGGGAGCAGTACTTC. The chain combines TRBV7-2 with TRBJ2-7; D perhaps matches TRBD1 (5 bases). V lost 1 base, J lost 7 bases, and 8 bases lay in between. CDR1 SGHTA and CDR2 FQGNSA come from the germline V gene. This CDR3 region has 12 residues.

This chain joins TRBV9 and TRBJ2-1, with TRBD1 as a possible D gene (5 bases). Germline lookup yields CDR1 SGDLS and CDR2 YYNGEE. Between the trimmed V and J ends, which lost 0 bases and 7 bases, there was a span of 20 bases. The CDR3 loop spans 17 amino acids. CDR3 loop: CASSVESPGWAPNEQFF. Written as DNA, the CDR3 is TGTGCCAGCAGCGTAGAGTCCCCAGGGTGGGCCCCGAATGAGCAGTTCTTC. Supplemented by reference TRBV9 and TRBJ2-1, the full variable domain reads DSGVTQTPKHLITATGQRVTLRCSPRSGDLSVYWYQQSLDQGLQFLIQYYNGEERAKGNILERFSAQQFPDLHSELNLSSLELGDSALYFCASSVESPGWAPNEQFFGPGTRLTVL.

CDR3 in amino acids: CASLPDTDQPQHF. In DNA, the CDR3 is TGTGCCAGCCTCCCCGACACAGATCAGCCCCAGCATTTT. This chain links TRBV2 with TRBJ1-5, with D uncertain. CDR1 is SNHLY and CDR2 is FYNNEI in the germline V gene. Trimming pared 8 bases from V and 5 bases from J, leaving 13 bases between. The CDR3 extends over 13 amino acids.

The DNA for the CDR3 is TGTGCCAGCAAGGGACTAGCGGGTAACAATGAGCAGTTCTTC. Amino acid sequence: CASKGLAGNNEQFF. This chain connects TRBV27 to TRBJ2-1; 12 bases align to TRBD2. The CDR3 totals 14 residues. Trimming removed 7 bases from V and 5 bases from J; junction bases left unmatched: 3. Germline loops: CDR1 MNHEY, CDR2 SMNVEV (reference sequence).

V and J are TRBV6-1 and TRBJ2-7, with D perhaps TRBD1 (6 bases). V lost 4 bases to trimming and J lost 0 bases, with 16 bases between them. This CDR3 region has 16 residues. Germline V gene data show CDR1 as MNHNS and CDR2 as SASEGT. CDR3 in amino acids: CASSGWTDRDSYEQYF. The CDR3 DNA follows: TGTGCCAGCAGTGGGTGGACAGATCGTGACTCCTACGAGCAGTACTTC.